Following are 27 T cell receptor beta chains from one sample sequenced in a study of regulatory T cells in long-lasting Graves disease. CDR3-region Arm-PCR and iRepertoire HTBI primers produced the TCR beta libraries. TCRdb used MiXCR to reprocess the multiplex PCR reads, holding one entry per CDR3 protein. The repertoire has about 450,000 distinct CDR3 sequences, around 13% of them found once; the top ten carry about 15%. Described time point: newly diagnosed GD, antithyroid drugs for less than 3 months. PBMCs were the source of the RNA used for TCR sequencing. This sample also belongs to another study, concerning T cells in Graves' hyperthyroidism and ophthalmopathy.

The specimen comprised peripheral blood mononuclear cells (PBMCs), sampled at new diagnosis, from a patient treated with antithyroid drugs. The receptors shown here come from a woman aged 50 to 60 with Graves disease.

At least ten counts were recorded for this clonotype. V usage is TRBV20-1 and J usage is TRBJ2-7, with D possibly being TRBD2 (5 bases). CDR3 size: 14 residues. The V gene lost 6 bases and the J gene lost 0 bases, with 15 bases spanning the gap. Germline-derived CDR1 and CDR2 are DFQATT and SNEGSKA (reference sequence). CDR3 DNA sequence: TGCAGTGCGAAAGGACTGGCATTCTCCTACGAGCAGTACTTC. Its translation is CSAKGLAFSYEQYF.

V and J are TRBV15 and TRBJ2-7; 7 nucleotides line up with TRBD2. Germline trimming cut 3 bases from V and 2 bases from J; bases unmatched to any gene: 7. The CDR3 extends over 15 amino acids. Germline CDR1 reads LNHNV; CDR2 reads YYDKDF (reference sequence). The CDR3 sequence is CATSSRAGEPYEQYF. CDR3 in DNA: TGTGCCACCAGCAGCAGGGCGGGGGAGCCCTACGAGCAGTACTTC. The variable domain in full, completed from reference TRBV15 and TRBJ2-7, reads DAMVIQNPRYQVTQFGKPVTLSCSQTLNHNVMYWYQQKSSQAPKLLFHYYDKDFNNEADTPDNFQSRRPNTSFCFLDIRSPGLGDTAMYLCATSSRAGEPYEQYFGPGTRLTVT.

This clonotype was detected only a few times. The chain links TRBV27 to TRBJ2-7, with 7 positions matching TRBD1. The trim removed 8 bases at V and 0 bases at J, leaving 4 bases unmatched. The CDR3 length is 13 residues. In germline, CDR1 is MNHEY, CDR2 SMNVEV (reference sequence). The CDR3 region is CASRDSASYEQYF. The CDR3 DNA reads TGTGCCAGCCGGGACAGTGCCTCCTACGAGCAGTACTTC.

This clonotype has a count of ten or more. The chain has TRBV27 and TRBJ2-3; D not resolved. From germline, CDR1 is MNHEY and CDR2 SMNVEV (reference sequence). V was cut by 6 bases and J by 0 bases, with 13 bases left in between. The CDR3 loop spans 15 amino acids. This CDR3 reads CASSPVSGSTDTQYF. The DNA for the CDR3 is TGTGCCAGCAGCCCCGTCTCCGGGAGCACAGATACGCAGTATTTT.

This clonotype has at least ten counts. The V and J genes are TRBV6-1 and TRBJ2-1; TRBD1 agrees at 7 bases. This CDR3 contains 16 residues. In germline, CDR1 is MNHNS, CDR2 SASEGT. V shed 8 bases and J 1 base; nucleotides not matched to a gene: 11. CDR3 bases: TGTGCCAGCTCCGCCGGGACAGCGCATTCCTACAATGAGCAGTTCTTC. It encodes CASSAGTAHSYNEQFF.

This clonotype came up many times. The genes are TRBV2 and TRBJ1-5; TRBD1 matches at 7 bases. Germline V gives CDR1 SNHLY, CDR2 FYNNEI. Trimming at V came to 8 bases and at J to 7 bases, leaving 8 bases not matched to a gene. The CDR3 extends over 13 amino acids. CDR3 coding DNA: TGTGCCAGCCGGAGACAGGGAGGACAGCCCCAGCATTTT. It encodes CASRRQGGQPQHF. Supplemented by reference TRBV2 and TRBJ1-5, the full variable domain reads EPEVTQTPSHQVTQMGQEVILRCVPISNHLYFYWYRQILGQKVEFLVSFYNNEISEKSEIFDDQFSVERPDGSNFTLKIRSTKLEDSAMYFCASRRQGGQPQHFGDGTRLSIL.

This clonotype has at least ten counts. The chain has TRBV30 and TRBJ1-1; D unresolved. V lost 4 bases, J lost 2 bases, and 11 bases lay in between. This CDR3 has 13 amino acids. Germline V gene lookup returns CDR1 GTSNPN and CDR2 SVGIG (reference sequence). CDR3: CAWTVADNTEAFF. Here the CDR3 DNA reads TGTGCCTGGACGGTCGCCGATAACACTGAAGCTTTCTTT.

This clonotype has at least ten counts. The rearrangement uses TRBV18 and TRBJ2-3, with TRBD1 identical over 7 bases. Per germline, CDR1 KGHSH and CDR2 LQKENI. This CDR3 comprises 14 residues. J lost 0 bases, V lost 5 bases, and 2 bases had no gene match. Here the CDR3 reads CASSSQGSTDTQYF. CDR3 DNA sequence: TGTGCCAGCTCATCACAGGGGAGCACAGATACGCAGTATTTT.

This clonotype showed up many times. This chain uses TRBV28 with TRBJ2-1; D may match TRBD1 or TRBD2 (5 bases each). The ends were cut back, 8 bases at V and 4 bases at J, with 21 bases in the middle. In germline, CDR1 is MDHEN, CDR2 SYDVKM. There are 16 residues in the CDR3. The CDR3, as DNA: TGTGCCAGCCTCCCTAAGTGGGGACGCCAATACAATGAGCAGTTCTTC. Translating gives CASLPKWGRQYNEQFF.

At least ten counts were recorded for this clonotype. The rearrangement uses TRBV15 and TRBJ2-5; TRBD2 is a possible D gene (5 bases). The CDR3 is 17 amino acids. The germline V and J ends were trimmed by 1 base and 0 bases, with 15 bases remaining between them. In germline, CDR1 is LNHNV, CDR2 YYDKDF (reference sequence). DNA of the CDR3: TGTGCCACCAGCAGAGGCCTTAAGCGGCAATACCAAGAGACCCAGTACTTC. Translation: CATSRGLKRQYQETQYF.

The chain joins TRBV7-9 to TRBJ1-1; 8 bases are a match to TRBD1. Germline V lookup: CDR1 SEHNR, CDR2 FQNEAQ (reference sequence). V was pared by 9 bases and J by 3 bases, with 6 bases of the junction left unmatched. This CDR3 has 13 residues. The CDR3 region has the DNA TGTGCCAGTAGCCCGACAGGGGACACTGAAGCTTTCTTT. Translated: CASSPTGDTEAFF.

This rearrangement joins TRBV9 to TRBJ2-1; 9 positions match TRBD2. V was pared by 4 bases and J by 3 bases, with 8 bases of the junction left unmatched. Germline loops: CDR1 SGDLS, CDR2 YYNGEE. CDR3 length: 16 amino acids. CDR3 nucleotides: TGTGCCAGCAGCCTGGGGGCTAGCGGGATCTACAATGAGCAGTTCTTC. It is translated as CASSLGASGIYNEQFF.

This clonotype was counted a few times. A much larger clone differs by one base, so this may be a read error. The chain joins TRBV7-2 to TRBJ2-3; possibly TRBD2 for D (6 bases). The germline V gene has CDR1 SGHTA and CDR2 FQGNSA. This CDR3 spans 14 amino acids. CDR3 DNA sequence: TGTGCCAGCAGCCCCCGGCGGGGCACAGATACGCGGTATTTT. Protein product: CASSPRRGTDTRYF.

In regard to this clonotype: A much bigger clone sits one base away, suggesting this may be a read error. The chain joins TRBV12-3 or TRBV12-4 to TRBJ2-3; no firm D call. V was cut by 7 bases and J by 4 bases, with 12 bases left in between. CDR3 length: 13 residues. The CDR3 nucleotides are TGTGCCAGCACCCTCAGTAGTGCAGATACGCAGTATTTT. Its protein is CASTLSSADTQYF.

This clonotype was observed at least ten times. V gene TRBV7-6 combines with J gene TRBJ2-7; D remains ambiguous. The CDR3 extends over 15 amino acids. From germline, CDR1 is SGHVS and CDR2 FNYEAQ. The V and J ends lost 1 base and 0 bases respectively, with 10 bases between them. This CDR3 reads CASSLVQESSYEQYF. The CDR3 DNA sequence: TGTGCCAGCAGCTTAGTTCAGGAGAGCTCCTACGAGCAGTACTTC.

The chain couples TRBV11-2 to TRBJ1-4, with a tentative D call TRBD1 (5 bases). In germline, CDR1 is SGHAT, CDR2 FQNNGV. There are 14 residues in the CDR3. V gave up 6 bases and J gave up 3 bases, with 11 bases separating them. The CDR3 region is CASSSWTPNEKLFF. The CDR3 nucleotides read TGTGCCAGCAGTTCCTGGACACCTAATGAAAAACTGTTTTTT.

This clonotype was recorded many times. This chain links TRBV28 with TRBJ1-2; maybe TRBD1 (5 bases). There are 17 residues in the CDR3. Germline CDR1 is MDHEN and CDR2 is SYDVKM. With 3 bases removed from V and 4 bases from J, the gap between germline ends came to 21 bases. The CDR3 spells CASSLPGDGKKVYGYTF. In DNA form, the CDR3 reads TGTGCCAGCAGTTTGCCTGGGGACGGAAAAAAGGTCTATGGCTACACCTTC.

This clonotype was observed a handful of times. The chain employs TRBV19 and TRBJ1-2; TRBD1 aligns across 7 bases. CDR1 LNHDA and CDR2 SQIVND come from the germline V gene (reference sequence). The V segment lost 5 bases and the J segment 5 bases; nucleotides outside the gene matches: 11. The CDR3 is made up of 15 amino acids. CDR3 sequence (DNA): TGTGCCAGTAGTCGACGGGACAGCGAGCATTATGGCTACACCTTC. As protein: CASSRRDSEHYGYTF.

This clonotype was seen at least ten times. The chain joins TRBV20-1 to TRBJ2-7, with D perhaps matching TRBD2 (5 bases). V lost 0 bases to trimming and J lost 0 bases, with 12 bases between them. Germline V lookup: CDR1 DFQATT, CDR2 SNEGSKA (reference sequence). This CDR3 has 15 residues. The CDR3 DNA reads as TGCAGTGCTAGAGAAGAGCGGAGAGACTCCTACGAGCAGTACTTC. It encodes CSAREERRDSYEQYF.

The CDR3 DNA reads as TGCGCCAGCAGCCAAGAAGGAGGGACAGGGATGAACGAGCAGTACTTC. This codes for CASSQEGGTGMNEQYF. The rearrangement joins TRBV4-1 to TRBJ2-7, with TRBD1 matching 9 bases. The trim removed 0 bases at V and 5 bases at J, leaving 8 bases unmatched. CDR1 MGHRA and CDR2 YSYEKL come from the germline V gene. This CDR3 has 16 residues.

This clonotype was detected ten times or more. This chain joins TRBV20-1 and TRBJ2-5; TRBD2 agrees at 7 bases. V lost 2 bases to trimming and J lost 0 bases; unmatched junction nucleotides: 3. The CDR3 contains 14 residues. The germline V gene has CDR1 DFQATT and CDR2 SNEGSKA (reference sequence). CDR3 nucleotides: TGCAGTGCTAGAATGCGGGAGAACCAAGAGACCCAGTACTTC. Encoded protein: CSARMRENQETQYF.

This clonotype has ten or more counts. The chain combines TRBV2 with TRBJ1-1; 7 positions agree with TRBD1. This CDR3 has 20 residues. With 3 bases clipped from V and 5 bases from J, the junction kept 24 bases outside the gene matches. Germline-derived CDR1 and CDR2 are SNHLY and FYNNEI. CDR3 region: CASSEGYLIRNQGGGTEAFF. DNA of the CDR3: TGTGCCAGCAGTGAGGGGTACCTAATCCGTAACCAGGGGGGGGGGACTGAAGCTTTCTTT.

This clonotype has ten or more counts. The CDR3 DNA sequence: TGTGCCAGCAGTTCGGGACAGCGGACCAACAATGAGCAGTTCTTC. Translating it yields CASSSGQRTNNEQFF. The V call is TRBV6-2 or TRBV6-3, the J call TRBJ2-1, with 7 bases lining up with TRBD1. V was clipped by 4 bases and J by 5 bases; unmatched bases: 8. The CDR3 loop spans 15 amino acids. From germline, CDR1 is MNHEY and CDR2 SVGEGT.

Ten or more counts support this clonotype. This rearrangement joins TRBV7-2 to TRBJ2-5; 9 bases match TRBD2. The CDR3 consists of 15 residues. Germline trimming cut 1 base from V and 5 bases from J; bases unmatched to any gene: 5. The V gene's germline CDR1 is SGHTA and CDR2 FQGNSA. CDR3 sequence: CASSLVGGTSETQYF. CDR3 nucleotide sequence: TGTGCCAGCAGCTTAGTTGGGGGGACTAGCGAGACCCAGTACTTC.

The sample holds many counts of this clonotype. The J gene is TRBJ1-2, the V gene TRBV6-1; possibly TRBD1 for D (6 bases). The CDR3 runs 14 residues. The germline V gene has CDR1 MNHNS and CDR2 SASEGT. V was trimmed by 5 bases and J by 0 bases, leaving 10 bases between them. The CDR3 sequence is CASSPGTPNYGYTF. Here the CDR3 DNA reads TGTGCCAGCAGTCCCGGGACACCTAACTATGGCTACACCTTC.

This clonotype came up many times. CDR3 sequence: CASSMDFSGELFF. In nucleotides, the CDR3 is TGTGCCAGCAGTATGGACTTCTCCGGGGAGCTGTTTTTT. The rearrangement links TRBV12-3 or TRBV12-4 to TRBJ2-2; D may be TRBD2 (5 bases). This CDR3 region has 13 residues. Trimming left V 5 bases short and J 6 bases short, with 10 bases between.

J is TRBJ2-1 and V is TRBV24-1; 13 positions agree with TRBD2. Germline values: CDR1 KGHDR, CDR2 SFDVKD. The junction had 9 bases not matched to a gene; V was cut back by 7 bases and J by 10 bases. There are 15 residues in the CDR3. CDR3 sequence (DNA): TGTGCCACCAGCCGCACTAGCGGGAGGGCCGGAGAGCAGTTCTTC. It is translated as CATSRTSGRAGEQFF.